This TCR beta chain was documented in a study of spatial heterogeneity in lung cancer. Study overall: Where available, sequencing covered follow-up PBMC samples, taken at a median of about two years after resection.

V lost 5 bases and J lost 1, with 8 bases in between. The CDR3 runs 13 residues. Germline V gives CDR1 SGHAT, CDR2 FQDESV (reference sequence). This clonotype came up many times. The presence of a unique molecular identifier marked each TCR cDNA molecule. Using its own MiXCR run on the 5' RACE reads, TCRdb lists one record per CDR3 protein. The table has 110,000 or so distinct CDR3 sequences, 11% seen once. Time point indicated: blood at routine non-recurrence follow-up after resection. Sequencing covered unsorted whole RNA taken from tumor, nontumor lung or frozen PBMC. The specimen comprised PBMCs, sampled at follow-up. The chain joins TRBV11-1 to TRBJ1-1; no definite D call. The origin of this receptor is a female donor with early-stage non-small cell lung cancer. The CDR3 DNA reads TGTGCCAGCAGCCCAAATAGGAACACTGAAGCTTTCTTT. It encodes CASSPNRNTEAFF.